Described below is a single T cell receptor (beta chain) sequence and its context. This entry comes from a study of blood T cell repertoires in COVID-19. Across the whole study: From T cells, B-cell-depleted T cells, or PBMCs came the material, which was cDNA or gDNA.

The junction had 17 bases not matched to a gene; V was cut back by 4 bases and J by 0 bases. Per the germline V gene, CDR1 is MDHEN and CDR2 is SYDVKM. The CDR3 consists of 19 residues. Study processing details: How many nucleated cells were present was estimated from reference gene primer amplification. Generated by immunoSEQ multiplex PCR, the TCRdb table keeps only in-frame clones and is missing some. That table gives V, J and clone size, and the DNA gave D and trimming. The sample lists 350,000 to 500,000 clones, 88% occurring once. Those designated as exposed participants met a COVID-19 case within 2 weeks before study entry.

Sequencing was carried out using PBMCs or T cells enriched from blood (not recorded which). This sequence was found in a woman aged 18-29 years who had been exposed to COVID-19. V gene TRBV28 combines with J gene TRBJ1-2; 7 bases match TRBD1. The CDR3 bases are TGTGCCAGCAGTTCCACTCGAAGGACAGGCGAGCGATCTAACTATGGCTACACCTTC. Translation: CASSSTRRTGERSNYGYTF.